These 2 T cell receptor beta chains share one sample of origin, sequenced in a study of blood T cell repertoires in COVID-19. Clones were read by immunoSEQ multiplex PCR, and TCRdb kept only the in-frame ones, dropping some. The sample carries some 400,000 clones, approximately 89% recorded once. Sequenced material: peripheral blood. The receptor source for this set is a woman aged 25 to 45 with COVID-19, enrolled during active disease.

The gene calls are TRBV2 and TRBJ2-7; 10 nucleotides line up with TRBD2. CDR3 size: 15 residues. After removal of 6 bases from V and 7 bases from J, the junction contained 12 bases not matched to a gene. The germline V gene has CDR1 SNHLY and CDR2 FYNNEI. CDR3 coding DNA: TGTGCCAGCAGCCTAGGGAGCGGGAGGGCGAAGGAGCAGTACTTC. Translating it yields CASSLGSGRAKEQYF.

The chain carries TRBV5-6 and TRBJ2-7; D ambiguous. V lost 4 bases and J lost 3, with 14 bases in between. This CDR3 has 14 residues. CDR1 and CDR2 from the germline V gene are SGHDT and YYEEEE. DNA of the CDR3: TGTGCCAGCAGCCTCTCGGAGAGGAACTACGAGCAGTACTTC. Protein sequence: CASSLSERNYEQYF.